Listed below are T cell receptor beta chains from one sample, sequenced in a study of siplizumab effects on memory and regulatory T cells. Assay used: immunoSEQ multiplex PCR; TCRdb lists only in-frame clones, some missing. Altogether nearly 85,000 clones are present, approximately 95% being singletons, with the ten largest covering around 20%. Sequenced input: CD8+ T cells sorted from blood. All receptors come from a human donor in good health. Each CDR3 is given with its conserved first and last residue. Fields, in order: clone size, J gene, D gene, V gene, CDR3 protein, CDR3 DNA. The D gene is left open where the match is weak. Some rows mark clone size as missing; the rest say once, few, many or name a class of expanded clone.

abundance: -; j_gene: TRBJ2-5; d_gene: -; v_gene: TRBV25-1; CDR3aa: CASSEFVETQYF; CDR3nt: TGTGCCAGCAGTGAATTCGTAGAGACCCAGTACTTC
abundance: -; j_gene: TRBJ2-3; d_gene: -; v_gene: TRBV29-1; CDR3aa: CSVEVDSRTDTQYF; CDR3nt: TGCAGCGTTGAGGTTGACAGCCGCACAGATACGCAGTATTTT
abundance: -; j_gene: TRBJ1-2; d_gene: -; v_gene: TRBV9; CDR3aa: CASSVGRYFNYGYTF; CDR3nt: TGTGCCAGCAGCGTAGGGAGATACTTTAATTATGGCTACACCTTC
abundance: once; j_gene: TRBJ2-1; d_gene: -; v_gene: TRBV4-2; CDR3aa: CASSKARDSYNEQFF; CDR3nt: TGTGCCAGCAGCAAAGCTAGGGACTCCTACAATGAGCAGTTCTTC
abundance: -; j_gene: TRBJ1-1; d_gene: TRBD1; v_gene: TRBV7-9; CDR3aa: CASSLGTGGITEAFF; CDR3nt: TGTGCCAGCAGCCTAGGGACAGGGGGGATCACTGAAGCTTTCTTT
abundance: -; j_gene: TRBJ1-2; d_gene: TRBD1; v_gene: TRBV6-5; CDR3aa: CASSYASGGDNYGYTF; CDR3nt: TGTGCCAGCAGTTACGCGTCAGGGGGAGATAACTATGGCTACACCTTC
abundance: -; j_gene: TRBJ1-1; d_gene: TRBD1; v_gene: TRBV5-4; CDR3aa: CASSEGAAGQDEAFF; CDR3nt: TGTGCCAGCAGCGAAGGCGCTGCGGGACAGGATGAAGCTTTCTTT
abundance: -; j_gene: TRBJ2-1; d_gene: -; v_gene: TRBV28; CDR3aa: CASSLRGANEQFF; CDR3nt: TGTGCCAGCAGTTTACGGGGGGCGAATGAGCAGTTCTTC
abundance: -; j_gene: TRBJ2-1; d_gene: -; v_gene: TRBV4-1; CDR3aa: CASSHADSYNEQFF; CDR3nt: TGCGCCAGCAGCCACGCGGACAGCTACAATGAGCAGTTCTTC
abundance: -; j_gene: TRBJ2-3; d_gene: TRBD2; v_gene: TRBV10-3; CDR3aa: CAIRTAGGTDTQYF; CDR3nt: TGTGCCATCAGAACAGCGGGAGGCACAGATACGCAGTATTTT
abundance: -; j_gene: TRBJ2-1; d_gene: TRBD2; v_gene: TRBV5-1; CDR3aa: CASSSGTSGKYNEQFF; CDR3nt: TGCGCCAGCAGTTCCGGGACTAGCGGGAAATACAATGAGCAGTTCTTC
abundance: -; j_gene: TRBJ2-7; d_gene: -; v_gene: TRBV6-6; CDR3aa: CASSYRGTISYEQYF; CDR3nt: TGTGCCAGCAGTTACAGGGGGACTATCTCCTACGAGCAGTACTTC
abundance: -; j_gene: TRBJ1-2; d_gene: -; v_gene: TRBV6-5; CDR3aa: CASSYDRTTQGGYTF; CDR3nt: TGTGCCAGCAGTTACGACAGAACAACCCAGGGAGGCTACACCTTC
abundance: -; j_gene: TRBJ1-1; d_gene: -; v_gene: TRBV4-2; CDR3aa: CASSKWIGTEAFF; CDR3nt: TGTGCCAGCAGCAAGTGGATCGGGACAGAAGCTTTCTTT
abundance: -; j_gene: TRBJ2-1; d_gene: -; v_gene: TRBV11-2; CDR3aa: CASSRAGTPYNEQFF; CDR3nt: TGTGCCAGCAGCCGAGCCGGGACCCCCTACAATGAGCAGTTCTTC
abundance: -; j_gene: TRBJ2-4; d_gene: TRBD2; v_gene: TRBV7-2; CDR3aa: CASRAGSRLAEIAKNIQYF; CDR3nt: TGTGCCAGCAGAGCCGGTTCTCGACTAGCGGAAATAGCCAAAAACATTCAGTACTTC
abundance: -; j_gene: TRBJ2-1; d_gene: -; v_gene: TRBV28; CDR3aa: CASSPPGGYNEQFF; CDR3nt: TGTGCCAGCAGCCCCCCAGGAGGCTACAATGAGCAGTTCTTC
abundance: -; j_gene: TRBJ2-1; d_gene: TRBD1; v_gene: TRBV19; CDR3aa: CASSIGGTGDNEQFF; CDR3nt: TGTGCCAGTAGTATTGGAGGGACAGGGGACAATGAGCAGTTCTTC
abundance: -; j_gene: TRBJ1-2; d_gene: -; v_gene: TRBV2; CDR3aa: CASSGRTTIGTYGYTF; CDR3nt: TGTGCCAGCAGTGGCAGGACCACAATCGGAACCTATGGCTACACCTTC
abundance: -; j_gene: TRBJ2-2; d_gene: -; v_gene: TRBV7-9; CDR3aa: CASSFWTENTGELFF; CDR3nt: TGTGCCAGCAGCTTCTGGACAGAGAACACCGGGGAGCTGTTTTTT
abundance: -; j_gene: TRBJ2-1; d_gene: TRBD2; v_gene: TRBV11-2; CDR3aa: CASQERELDEQFF; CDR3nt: TGTGCCAGCCAGGAGCGGGAGTTAGATGAGCAGTTCTTC
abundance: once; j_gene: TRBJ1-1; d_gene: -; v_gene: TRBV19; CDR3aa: CASSISGAHTEAFF; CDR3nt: TGTGCCAGTAGTATCTCGGGGGCGCACACTGAAGCTTTCTTT
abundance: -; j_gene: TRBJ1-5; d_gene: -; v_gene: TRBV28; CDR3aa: CASSLPWGDGNQPQHF; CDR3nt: TGTGCCAGCAGTTTACCGTGGGGTGATGGCAATCAGCCCCAGCATTTT
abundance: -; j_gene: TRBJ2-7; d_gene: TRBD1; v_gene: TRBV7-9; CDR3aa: CASSLAGTGASYEQYF; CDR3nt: TGTGCCAGCAGCTTAGCCGGGACAGGGGCATCCTACGAGCAGTACTTC
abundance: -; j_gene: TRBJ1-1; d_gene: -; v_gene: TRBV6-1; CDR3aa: CASTWGKRTEAFF; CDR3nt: TGTGCCAGCACGTGGGGGAAGAGGACTGAAGCTTTCTTT
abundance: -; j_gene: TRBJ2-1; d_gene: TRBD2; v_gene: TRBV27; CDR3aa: CASSLWTSNEQFF; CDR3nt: TGTGCCAGCAGTTTATGGACTAGCAATGAGCAGTTCTTC
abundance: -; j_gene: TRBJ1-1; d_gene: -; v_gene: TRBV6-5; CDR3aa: CANPKRGRAEAFF; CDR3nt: TGTGCCAATCCGAAGAGGGGTAGGGCTGAAGCTTTCTTT
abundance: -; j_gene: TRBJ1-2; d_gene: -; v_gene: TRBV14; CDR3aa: CASSQGADYGYTF; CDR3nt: TGTGCCAGCAGCCAAGGGGCTGACTATGGCTACACCTTC
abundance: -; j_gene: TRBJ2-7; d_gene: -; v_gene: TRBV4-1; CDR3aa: CASSQDHSYEQYF; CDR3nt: TGCGCCAGCAGCCAAGATCACAGCTACGAGCAGTACTTC
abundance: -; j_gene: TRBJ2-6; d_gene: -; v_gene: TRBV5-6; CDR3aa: CASSLGGSGANVLTF; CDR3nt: TGTGCCAGCAGCCTAGGGGGGTCTGGGGCCAACGTCCTGACTTTC
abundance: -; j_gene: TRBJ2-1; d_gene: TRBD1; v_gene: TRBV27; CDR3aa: CASSLWGGQGFNEQFF; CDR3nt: TGTGCCAGCAGTTTATGGGGAGGACAGGGTTTCAATGAGCAGTTCTTC
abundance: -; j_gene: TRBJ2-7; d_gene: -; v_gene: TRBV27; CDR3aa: CASSLGSEQYF; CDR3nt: TGTGCCAGCAGTTTAGGGTCCGAGCAGTACTTC
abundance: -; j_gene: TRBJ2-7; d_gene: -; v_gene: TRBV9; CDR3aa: CASSVAAGPYEQYF; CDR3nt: TGTGCCAGCAGCGTAGCGGCGGGTCCGTACGAGCAGTACTTC
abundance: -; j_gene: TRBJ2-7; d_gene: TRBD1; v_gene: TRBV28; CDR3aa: CASSVTGGWGEQYF; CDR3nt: TGTGCCAGCAGTGTCACAGGGGGGTGGGGCGAGCAGTACTTC
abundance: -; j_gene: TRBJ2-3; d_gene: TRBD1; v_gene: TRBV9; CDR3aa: CASSVPKDRTITDTQYF; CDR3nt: TGTGCCAGCAGCGTACCTAAGGACAGGACCATCACAGATACGCAGTATTTT
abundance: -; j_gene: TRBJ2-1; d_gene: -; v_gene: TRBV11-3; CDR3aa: CASSLGPLIGRNEQFF; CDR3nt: TGTGCCAGCAGCTTAGGCCCCCTGATTGGTCGCAATGAGCAGTTCTTC
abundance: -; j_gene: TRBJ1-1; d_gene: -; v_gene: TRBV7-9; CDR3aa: CASSLVGSANTEAFF; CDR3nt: TGTGCCAGCAGCTTAGTGGGGAGCGCAAACACTGAAGCTTTCTTT
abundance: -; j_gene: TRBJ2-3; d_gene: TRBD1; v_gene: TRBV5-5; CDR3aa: CASSTGGWTDTQYF; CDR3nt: TGTGCCAGCAGTACAGGGGGATGGACAGATACGCAGTATTTT
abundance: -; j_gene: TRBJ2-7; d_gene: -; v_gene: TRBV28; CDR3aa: CATAPDSYEQYF; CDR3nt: TGTGCCACCGCCCCGGACAGCTACGAGCAGTACTTC
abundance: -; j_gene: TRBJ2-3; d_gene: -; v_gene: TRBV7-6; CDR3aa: CASSLNGDTQYF; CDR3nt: TGTGCCAGCAGCTTAAATGGAGATACGCAGTATTTT
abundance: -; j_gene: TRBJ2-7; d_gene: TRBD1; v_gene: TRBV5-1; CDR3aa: CASSLEGTVSYEQYF; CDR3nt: TGCGCCAGCAGCTTGGAAGGGACAGTCTCCTACGAGCAGTACTTC
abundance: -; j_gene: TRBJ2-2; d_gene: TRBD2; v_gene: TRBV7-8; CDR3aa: CASSPGLAGNTGELFF; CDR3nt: TGTGCCAGCAGCCCGGGACTAGCGGGAAACACCGGGGAGCTGTTTTTT
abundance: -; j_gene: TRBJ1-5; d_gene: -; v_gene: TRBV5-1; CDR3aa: CASSLGGSSPEPQHF; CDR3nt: TGCGCCAGCAGCTTGGGGGGCAGCTCCCCGGAGCCCCAGCATTTT
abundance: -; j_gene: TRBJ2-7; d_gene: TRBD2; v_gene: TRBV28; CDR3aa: CASRDSGSANEQYF; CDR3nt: TGTGCCAGCCGCGATAGCGGGTCGGCAAACGAGCAGTACTTC
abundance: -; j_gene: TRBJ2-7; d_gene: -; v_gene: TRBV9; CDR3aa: CASSGTEHSYEQYF; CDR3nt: TGTGCCAGCAGTGGGACTGAGCACTCCTACGAGCAGTACTTC
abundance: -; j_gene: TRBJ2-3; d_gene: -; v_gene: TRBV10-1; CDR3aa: CASQGDGNTQYF; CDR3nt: TGCGCCAGCCAGGGAGACGGGAATACGCAGTATTTT
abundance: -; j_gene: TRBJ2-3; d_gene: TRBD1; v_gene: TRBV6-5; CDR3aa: CASPRTGKVDTQYF; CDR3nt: TGTGCCAGTCCCCGGACAGGGAAGGTAGATACGCAGTATTTT
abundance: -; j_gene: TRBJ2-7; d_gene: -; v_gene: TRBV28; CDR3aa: CASSLSQNYEQYF; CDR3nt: TGTGCCAGCAGTTTAAGCCAAAACTACGAGCAGTACTTC
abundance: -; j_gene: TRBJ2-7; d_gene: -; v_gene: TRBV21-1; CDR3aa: CASSKEVGRRVYEQYF; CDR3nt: TGTGCCAGCAGCAAAGAAGTAGGGCGGAGAGTCTACGAGCAGTACTTC
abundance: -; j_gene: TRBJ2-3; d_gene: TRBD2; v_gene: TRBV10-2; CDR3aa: CASSEFAGLAGDTDTQYF; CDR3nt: TGCGCCAGCAGTGAGTTTGCGGGACTAGCGGGAGATACAGATACGCAGTATTTT
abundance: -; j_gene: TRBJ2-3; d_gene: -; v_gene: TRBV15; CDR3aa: CATSGGGASGTDTQYF; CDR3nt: TGTGCCACCAGCGGAGGGGGGGCTAGCGGTACAGATACGCAGTATTTT
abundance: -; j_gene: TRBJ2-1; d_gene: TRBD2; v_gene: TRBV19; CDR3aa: CASTRLAGATNEQFF; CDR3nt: TGTGCCAGTACCAGACTAGCGGGAGCCACCAATGAGCAGTTCTTC
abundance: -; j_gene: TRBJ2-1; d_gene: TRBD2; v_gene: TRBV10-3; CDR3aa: CAISENWLAGALSHNEQFF; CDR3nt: TGTGCCATCAGTGAGAATTGGTTAGCGGGGGCCCTAAGCCACAATGAGCAGTTCTTC
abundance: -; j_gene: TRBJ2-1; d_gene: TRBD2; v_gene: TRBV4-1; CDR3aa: CASSPERVSGRVYNEQFF; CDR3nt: TGCGCCAGCAGCCCCGAGAGGGTTAGCGGGAGAGTCTACAATGAGCAGTTCTTC
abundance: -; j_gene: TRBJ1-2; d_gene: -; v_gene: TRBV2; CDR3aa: CASSEALRGNGYTF; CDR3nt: TGTGCCAGCAGTGAAGCGCTTCGGGGGAATGGCTACACCTTC
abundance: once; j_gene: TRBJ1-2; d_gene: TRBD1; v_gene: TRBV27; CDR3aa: CASSYGTGNGYTF; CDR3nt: TGTGCCAGCAGCTACGGGACAGGGAATGGCTACACCTTC
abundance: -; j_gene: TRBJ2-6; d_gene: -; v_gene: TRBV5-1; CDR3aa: CASSLNRAPHSGANVLTF; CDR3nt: TGCGCCAGCAGCTTGAACAGGGCCCCTCACTCTGGGGCCAACGTCCTGACTTTC
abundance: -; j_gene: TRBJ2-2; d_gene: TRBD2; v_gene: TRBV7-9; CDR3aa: CASSLLGGRAGELFF; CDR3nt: TGTGCCAGCAGCTTACTCGGCGGGAGGGCCGGGGAGCTGTTTTTT
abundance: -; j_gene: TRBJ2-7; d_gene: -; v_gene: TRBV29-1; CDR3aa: CSVSPGWKEIYEQYF; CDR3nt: TGCAGCGTTTCTCCTGGTTGGAAGGAAATCTACGAGCAGTACTTC
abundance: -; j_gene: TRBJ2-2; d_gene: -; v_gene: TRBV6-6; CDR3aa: CAGGTSQNTGELFF; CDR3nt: TGTGCCGGGGGGACTTCTCAAAACACCGGGGAGCTGTTTTTT